The clone carrying this T cell receptor (beta chain) has a handful of counts. As yet, its antigen is unknown. The CDR3 length is 17 residues. V gave up 2 bases and J gave up 6 bases, with 19 bases separating them. CDR1 is SGHTA, CDR2 FQGTGA, per germline. The data originate from a study of CD8 T cells in ankylosing spondylitis. General study results and limits: There were earlier reports of some motif variants in reactive arthritis synovial fluid and blood. Ankylosing spondylitis blood appeared to be characterized by a TCR beta motif of several highly homologous variants. Those disease-linked clones were CD8+; they were also relatively rare in peripheral blood. Reports say disease-linked clones showed up significantly more in matched ankylosing spondylitis synovial fluid.

The authors made TCR beta libraries by quantitative 5'-RACE with molecular barcodes. Using its own MiXCR run on the 5' RACE reads, TCRdb lists one record per CDR3 protein. The table lists a few hundred thousand distinct CDR3 sequences, approximately 20% of them singletons. The sample comprised blood, either unsorted or a sorted T cell fraction (not recorded which). The TCR was taken from a male donor with ankylosing spondylitis. V is TRBV7-3 and J is TRBJ2-2; tentatively, D is TRBD1 (6 bases). In nucleotides, the CDR3 is TGTGCCAGCAGCTTAGGGACATCTTCGAGTGCTGCCGGGGAGCTGTTTTTT. It specifies CASSLGTSSSAAGELFF.